This T cell receptor (beta chain) was recorded in a study of T cells in Graves' hyperthyroidism and ophthalmopathy. As for the study in general: The blood sample was taken at first diagnosis, before treatment began.

TCR beta CDR3 region amplification was performed from RNA transcripts. During a first-round RT-PCR of the TCR CDR3, the HTBI primer set was used. Via MiXCR, TCRdb re-called the multiplex PCR reads, giving one row per CDR3 protein. This repertoire shows roughly 300,000 distinct CDR3 sequences, roughly 13% found once; its top ten account for approximately 25%. PBMCs were sourced from roughly 9.3 ml fresh peripheral blood. Overall study results and limits: Ophthalmopathy was identified by the model a median around 6.3 months ahead of onset. Blood also showed most of the thyroid clonotypes that were expanded above 0.001.

This clonotype has a handful of counts. The antigen is unknown. Germline V gives CDR1 SGHDT, CDR2 YYEEEE. V lost 0 bases and J lost 3, with 6 bases in between. The CDR3 spans 13 residues. This clonotype was obtained from a woman in her 30s with Graves' hyperthyroidism. The sequencing sample was made of blood. The chain has TRBV5-6 and TRBJ2-5, with no clear D. CDR3 in DNA: TGTGCCAGCAGCTTGGTTTACGAAGAGACCCAGTACTTC. This gives the protein CASSLVYEETQYF.